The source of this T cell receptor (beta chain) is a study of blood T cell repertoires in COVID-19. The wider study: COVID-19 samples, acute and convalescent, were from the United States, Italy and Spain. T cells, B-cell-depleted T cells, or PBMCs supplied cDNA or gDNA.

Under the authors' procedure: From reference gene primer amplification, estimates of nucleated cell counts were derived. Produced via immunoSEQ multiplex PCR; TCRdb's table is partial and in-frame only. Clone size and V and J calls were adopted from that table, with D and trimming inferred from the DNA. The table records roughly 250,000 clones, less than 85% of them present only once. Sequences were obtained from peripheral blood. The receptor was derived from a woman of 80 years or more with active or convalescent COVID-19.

The CDR3 here is CASSPLGQGLNNEQFF. CDR3 DNA: TGCGCCAGCAGCCCGCTGGGACAGGGGCTTAACAATGAGCAGTTCTTC. This chain uses TRBV5-1 with TRBJ2-1; TRBD1 agrees at 10 bases. V lost 4 bases, J lost 5 bases, and 9 bases stayed unmatched. The CDR3 contains 16 residues. CDR1 SGHRS and CDR2 YFSETQ come from the germline V gene.